This T cell receptor beta chain originates from a study of glioma-infiltrating T cells after dendritic cell vaccination. Study-level background: Dendritic cell vaccination trial patients had either newly diagnosed or recurrent glioblastoma.

Per germline, CDR1 PRHDT and CDR2 FYEKMQ (reference sequence). Germline trimming cut 3 bases from V and 5 bases from J; bases unmatched to any gene: 5. The CDR3 contains 15 residues. TCRB CDR3 was amplified from 2 ug genomic DNA or less. The primer mix had 60 V beta and 13 J beta primers. Clones were read by immunoSEQ multiplex PCR, and TCRdb kept only the in-frame ones, dropping some. Among tens of thousands of clones listed, over 75% were seen once. The input for sequencing was blood, taken before dendritic cell vaccination. The genes are TRBV13 and TRBJ2-2; 8 bases fit TRBD1. The origin of this receptor is a human donor with glioblastoma. The CDR3 loop reads CASSLAGTGTGELFF. CDR3 in DNA: TGTGCCAGCAGCTTGGCCGGGACAGGTACCGGGGAGCTGTTTTTT.